The next 29 T cell receptor beta chains were all read from a single sample in a study of blood T cell repertoires in COVID-19. The assay was immunoSEQ multiplex PCR, and TCRdb's table has in-frame clones only and misses some. The sample lists around 300,000 clones; 89% were seen once. Sample: PBMCs or T cells enriched from blood (not recorded which). The receptors derive from a woman in her fifties or sixties who had recovered from COVID-19.

The chain is built from TRBV5-1 and TRBJ2-5; 9 bases agree with TRBD2. The CDR3 is made up of 16 amino acids. Germline values: CDR1 SGHRS, CDR2 YFSETQ. With V trimmed by 0 bases and J by 2 bases, 5 bases remained unmatched. The CDR3 bases are TGCGCCAGCAGCTTGGCCGTGGCGGGAGGGCAAGAGACCCAGTACTTC. Translation: CASSLAVAGGQETQYF.

The genes are TRBV28 and TRBJ1-5; 8 bases agree with TRBD1. Per germline, CDR1 MDHEN and CDR2 SYDVKM. The junction had 10 bases not matched to a gene; V was cut back by 5 bases and J by 7 bases. The CDR3 has 15 residues. CDR3 DNA: TGTGCCAGCAGTCCCCCAGGGGGCGGAAAACAGCCCCAGCATTTT. Its protein is CASSPPGGGKQPQHF.

This clone was seen ten or more times. The rearrangement joins TRBV3-1 (or the pseudogene TRBV3-2) to TRBJ1-2; D perhaps matches TRBD1 (6 bases). This CDR3 has 16 residues. V was shortened by 0 bases and J by 7 bases, with 18 bases between the two germline ends. CDR1 LGHDT and CDR2 YNNKEL come from the germline V gene (reference sequence). The CDR3 loop is CASSQDGTGKQGGYTF. CDR3 nucleotide sequence: TGTGCCAGCAGCCAAGACGGAACAGGGAAACAGGGTGGCTACACCTTC.

The chain employs TRBV14 and TRBJ1-2; 8 bases match TRBD1. The CDR3 is 14 amino acids. V gave up 4 bases and J gave up 4 bases; unmatched junction bases: 5. Per germline, CDR1 SGHDN and CDR2 FVKESK. In DNA form, the CDR3 reads TGTGCCAGCAGCCCCGGGACAGGAATCTATGGCTACACCTTC. Amino acids: CASSPGTGIYGYTF.

The chain employs TRBV19 and TRBJ1-2; no clear D gene. CDR1 LNHDA and CDR2 SQIVND come from the germline V gene (reference sequence). The CDR3 spans 12 residues. Deletions cut 5 bases from V and 5 bases from J, with 9 bases between. The CDR3 loop is CASSPRRYGYTF. CDR3 nucleotide sequence: TGTGCCAGTAGTCCAAGGAGGTATGGCTACACCTTC. The full variable domain, in which reference TRBV19 and TRBJ1-2 provide the parts outside the CDR3, is DGGITQSPKYLFRKEGQNVTLSCEQNLNHDAMYWYRQDPGQGLRLIYYSQIVNDFQKGDIAEGYSVSREKKESFPLTVTSAQKNPTAFYLCASSPRRYGYTFGSGTRLTVV.

The V and J genes are TRBV9 and TRBJ2-5; D unclear. The germline V gene has CDR1 SGDLS and CDR2 YYNGEE. The CDR3 is 14 residues long. Trimming took off 0 bases at V and 5 bases at J, with 11 bases between the two ends. CDR3 region: CASSVAPSRETQYF. Written as DNA, the CDR3 is TGTGCCAGCAGCGTAGCCCCATCTAGGGAGACCCAGTACTTC.

V is TRBV19 and J is TRBJ2-2, with 7 bases lining up with TRBD2. After removal of 3 bases from V and 1 base from J, the junction contained 5 bases not matched to a gene. Germline-derived CDR1 and CDR2 are LNHDA and SQIVND (reference sequence). CDR3 length equals 16 residues. The CDR3 protein is CASSIGLAVNTGELFF. The CDR3 nucleotides read TGTGCCAGTAGTATCGGTCTAGCGGTGAACACCGGGGAGCTGTTTTTT.

The chain is built from TRBV28 and TRBJ2-2, with D unresolved. V was cut by 5 bases and J by 7 bases, with 11 bases left in between. CDR1 is MDHEN and CDR2 is SYDVKM in the germline V gene. This CDR3 is 13 amino acids long. CDR3 bases: TGTGCCAGCAGTCTCTCTTACGGCGGGGAGCTGTTTTTT. Translating it yields CASSLSYGGELFF.

This clone was counted once. The chain combines TRBV10-2 with TRBJ2-3, with D possibly being TRBD1 (6 bases). Trimming cost V 6 bases and J 0 bases, with 10 bases left between them. The length of the CDR3 is 14 residues. Germline CDR1 is WSHSY and CDR2 is SAAADI. CDR3 sequence: CASRSGHSTDTQYF. CDR3 DNA: TGCGCCAGCAGGTCGGGACACAGCACAGATACGCAGTATTTT.

V and J are TRBV2 and TRBJ2-7; 7 bases are shared with TRBD2. The germline gives CDR1 SNHLY, CDR2 FYNNEI. J lost 4 bases, V lost 2 bases, and 5 bases had no gene match. The CDR3 loop spans 14 amino acids. CDR3 amino acids: CASSERTSRYEQYF. The CDR3 nucleotides are TGTGCCAGCAGTGAACGGACTAGTAGGTACGAGCAGTACTTC.

The DNA of the CDR3 is TGTGCCAGCAGTGAAGGCGTGGGAGTAGAGACCCAGTACTTC. It is translated as CASSEGVGVETQYF. The gene calls are TRBV6-1 and TRBJ2-5, with a possible D match to TRBD2 (5 bases). Germline CDR1 MNHNS, CDR2 SASEGT. Trimming pared 1 base from V and 4 bases from J, leaving 10 bases between. The CDR3 spans 14 residues.

This chain uses TRBV19 with TRBJ1-1; D call uncertain. CDR3 length equals 13 residues. V lost 5 bases to trimming and J lost 1 base, with 8 bases between them. Germline V lookup: CDR1 LNHDA, CDR2 SQIVND (reference sequence). DNA of the CDR3: TGTGCCAGTAGTCCTCAGAAGAACACTGAAGCTTTCTTT. Translated, it gives CASSPQKNTEAFF.

The J gene is TRBJ1-5, the V gene TRBV13, with a possible D match to TRBD1 (5 bases). The germline V and J ends were trimmed by 4 bases and 8 bases, with 21 bases remaining between them. The CDR3 extends over 16 amino acids. Germline V gives CDR1 PRHDT, CDR2 FYEKMQ (reference sequence). The CDR3 sequence: CASSSRHQGLGEPQHF. The CDR3, as DNA: TGTGCCAGCAGCTCCCGCCACCAGGGTTTAGGGGAGCCCCAGCATTTT.

This clone was picked up a small number of times. This chain connects TRBV11-2 to TRBJ2-1, with D uncertain. Germline lookup yields CDR1 SGHAT and CDR2 FQNNGV. Trimming took 5 bases from V and 3 from J, leaving 8 bases between them. The CDR3 is 13 amino acids. DNA for the CDR3: TGTGCCAGCAGCCTTCCTCTCTACAATGAGCAGTTCTTC. Translation: CASSLPLYNEQFF.

This chain uses TRBV24-1 with TRBJ2-1, with TRBD2 identical over 7 bases. J lost 5 bases, V lost 6 bases, and 6 bases had no gene match. The germline gives CDR1 KGHDR, CDR2 SFDVKD. There are 14 residues in the CDR3. The CDR3 loop reads CATSQAGVNNEQFF. Written as DNA, the CDR3 is TGTGCCACCAGTCAGGCGGGGGTAAACAATGAGCAGTTCTTC.

CDR3 sequence: CASVDTGELFF. CDR3 DNA sequence: TGTGCTAGTGTAGACACCGGGGAGCTGTTTTTT. This rearrangement joins TRBV12-5 to TRBJ2-2, with D hard to call. The CDR3 is made up of 11 amino acids. Germline CDR1 and CDR2: LGHNT and FRNRAP. Trimming took off 7 bases at V and 3 bases at J, with 3 bases between the two ends.

This clone was recorded only once. The chain employs TRBV9 and TRBJ1-4, with 8 bases that match TRBD1. In germline, CDR1 is SGDLS, CDR2 YYNGEE. The CDR3 length is 15 residues. The ends lost 4 bases at V and 8 bases at J; junction bases unmatched: 10. As DNA, the CDR3 is TGTGCCAGCAGCCCACGGACAGGGATAAGCGAAAAACTGTTTTTT. Protein: CASSPRTGISEKLFF. Together with reference TRBV9 and TRBJ1-4, the CDR3 gives the full variable domain: DSGVTQTPKHLITATGQRVTLRCSPRSGDLSVYWYQQSLDQGLQFLIQYYNGEERAKGNILERFSAQQFPDLHSELNLSSLELGDSALYFCASSPRTGISEKLFFGSGTQLSVL.

The rearrangement joins TRBV11-1 to TRBJ1-6; D is possibly TRBD1 (5 bases). This CDR3 contains 14 residues. Trimming cost V 5 bases and J 4 bases, with 9 bases left between them. CDR1 and CDR2 (germline): SGHAT, FQDESV (reference sequence). The CDR3 region is CASSAGIYNSPLHF. The CDR3 DNA is TGTGCCAGCAGCGCAGGGATATATAATTCACCCCTCCACTTT.

The chain employs TRBV28 and TRBJ2-3, with a weak D call TRBD2 (5 bases). V dropped 4 bases and J dropped 0 bases, with 8 bases sitting between them. The CDR3 is 14 residues long. Germline loops: CDR1 MDHEN, CDR2 SYDVKM. This CDR3 reads CASSSPGSTDTQYF. The DNA for the CDR3 is TGTGCCAGCAGTTCCCCGGGGAGCACAGATACGCAGTATTTT.

This clone has just a few counts. This chain connects TRBV15 to TRBJ2-7, with 7 bases that match TRBD2. The CDR3 runs 15 residues. V trimming: 2 bases; J trimming: 1 base; junction bases outside the gene matches: 5. In germline, CDR1 is LNHNV, CDR2 YYDKDF (reference sequence). The CDR3 DNA reads as TGTGCCACCAGCAGATTGCGGGGGAGGTCCTACGAGCAGTACTTC. Translated: CATSRLRGRSYEQYF.

This sequence joins TRBV18 and TRBJ2-1; 10 positions match TRBD1. V gave up 5 bases and J gave up 4 bases; unmatched junction bases: 2. CDR1 KGHSH and CDR2 LQKENI come from the germline V gene. The CDR3 length is 14 residues. The CDR3 region is CASSGTGAYNEQFF. The CDR3, as DNA: TGTGCCAGCTCAGGGACAGGGGCTTACAATGAGCAGTTCTTC. The variable domain in full, with the rest retrieved from reference TRBV18 and TRBJ2-1, is NAGVMQNPRHLVRRRGQEARLRCSPMKGHSHVYWYRQLPEEGLKFMVYLQKENIIDESGMPKERFSAEFPKEGPSILRIQQVVRGDSAAYFCASSGTGAYNEQFFGPGTRLTVL.

This chain uses TRBV28 with TRBJ2-7; D might be TRBD2 (6 bases). Per germline, CDR1 MDHEN and CDR2 SYDVKM. The CDR3 consists of 16 residues. Trimming pared 2 bases from V and 2 bases from J, leaving 16 bases between. The CDR3 sequence: CASSLGIAERTYEQYF. The CDR3 nucleotides are TGTGCCAGCAGTTTAGGAATAGCGGAGAGGACCTACGAGCAGTACTTC.

This clone was found a few times. This chain joins TRBV7-9 and TRBJ1-2; D unclear. CDR3 size: 15 residues. The germline V gene has CDR1 SEHNR and CDR2 FQNEAQ (reference sequence). The V gene lost 5 bases and the J gene lost 1 base, with 14 bases spanning the gap. This CDR3 reads CASSLGIGHNYGYTF. The CDR3 region has the DNA TGTGCCAGCAGCCTAGGGATTGGGCATAACTATGGCTACACCTTC.

This chain links TRBV2 with TRBJ2-3; D is uncertain. Germline V gives CDR1 SNHLY, CDR2 FYNNEI. V lost 2 bases, J lost 2 bases, and 8 bases lay in between. The CDR3 has 14 residues. CDR3 DNA: TGTGCCAGCAGTGAACAGGTACCCACAGATACGCAGTATTTT. Translated, it gives CASSEQVPTDTQYF.

Worth noting for this clone: One junction end does not reproduce the germline sequence, and a read error may be involved. The rearrangement joins TRBV7-3 to TRBJ2-3; 9 nucleotides agree with TRBD2. This CDR3 region has 16 residues. CDR1 and CDR2 (germline): SGHTA, FQGTGA. CDR3 region: CASSPRVLAGTETQYF. The CDR3 DNA sequence: TGTGCCAGCAGCCCCCGTGTACTAGCGGGCACAGAAACGCAGTATTTT. Supplemented by reference TRBV7-3 and TRBJ2-3, the full variable domain reads GAGVSQTPSNKVTEKGKYVELRCDPISGHTALYWYRQSLGQGPEFLIYFQGTGAADDSGLPNDRFFAVRPEGSVSTLKIQRTERGDSAVYLCASSPRVLAGTETQYFGPGTRLTVL.

This chain uses TRBV19 with TRBJ1-2, with TRBD1 as a possible D gene (5 bases). From germline, CDR1 is LNHDA and CDR2 SQIVND (reference sequence). V was trimmed by 5 bases and J by 3 bases, leaving 13 bases between them. The CDR3 loop spans 14 amino acids. CDR3 sequence: CASSPGGGYYGYTF. CDR3 bases: TGTGCCAGTAGTCCCGGGGGGGGATACTATGGCTACACCTTC.

V usage is TRBV5-1 and J usage is TRBJ1-2; possibly TRBD1 for D (5 bases). Germline V gene sequence: CDR1 SGHRS, CDR2 YFSETQ. The CDR3 covers 12 residues. V was shortened by 2 bases and J by 6 bases, with 8 bases between the two germline ends. This chain's CDR3 is CASSFQGNGYTF. The CDR3 nucleotides are TGCGCCAGCAGCTTCCAGGGTAATGGCTACACCTTC.

This chain connects TRBV19 to TRBJ2-1; no firm D call. V dropped 5 bases and J dropped 0 bases, with 17 bases sitting between them. CDR1 and CDR2 (germline): LNHDA, SQIVND (reference sequence). The CDR3 extends over 17 amino acids. The CDR3: CASSPFWQASSYNEQFF. The CDR3 DNA is TGTGCCAGTAGTCCCTTTTGGCAGGCAAGCTCCTACAATGAGCAGTTCTTC. Combining the CDR3 with reference TRBV19 and TRBJ2-1 gives the whole variable domain DGGITQSPKYLFRKEGQNVTLSCEQNLNHDAMYWYRQDPGQGLRLIYYSQIVNDFQKGDIAEGYSVSREKKESFPLTVTSAQKNPTAFYLCASSPFWQASSYNEQFFGPGTRLTVL.

J is TRBJ1-1 and V is TRBV5-1; D remains ambiguous. There are 15 residues in the CDR3. Germline lookup yields CDR1 SGHRS and CDR2 YFSETQ. V lost 3 bases, J lost 3 bases, and 15 bases lay in between. Written as DNA, the CDR3 is TGCGCCAGCAGCTCTAATGGCCACCGGGACACTGAAGCTTTCTTT. This codes for CASSSNGHRDTEAFF.